These 4 T cell receptor beta chains came from one sample sequenced in a study of beta chain features in type 1 diabetes. What was sequenced were expressed TCRB transcripts, since all of the isolated RNA had been reverse transcribed. Profiled with immunoSEQ multiplex PCR; TCRdb holds only in-frame clones, not every one. This table has around 160,000 clones, under 60% appearing once. The source material was Tregs from blood. The origin of the receptors is a man aged 18 to 35 in good health.

This clone was recorded a few times. The chain has TRBV9 and TRBJ1-6; 8 bases agree with TRBD1. The germline CDR1 and CDR2 sequences are SGDLS and YYNGEE. V lost 3 bases, J lost 10 bases, and 6 bases stayed unmatched. The CDR3 is 14 amino acids. The CDR3 DNA reads TGTGCCAGCAGCGCCACAGGGGGAAGGTCACCCCTCCACTTT. Protein product: CASSATGGRSPLHF. The full variable domain, rest sourced from reference TRBV9 and TRBJ1-6, is DSGVTQTPKHLITATGQRVTLRCSPRSGDLSVYWYQQSLDQGLQFLIQYYNGEERAKGNILERFSAQQFPDLHSELNLSSLELGDSALYFCASSATGGRSPLHFGNGTRLTVT.

This chain connects TRBV6-1 to TRBJ1-2; TRBD1 matches at 8 bases. J was trimmed by 3 bases and V by 6 bases; bases with no gene match: 0. The CDR3 extends over 12 amino acids. CDR1 and CDR2 from the germline V gene are MNHNS and SASEGT. Written as DNA, the CDR3 is TGTGCCAGCAGGACAGGGGACTATGGCTACACCTTC. It encodes CASRTGDYGYTF.

This clone was observed a few times. The chain is built from TRBV28 and TRBJ2-5, with 8 nucleotides matching TRBD1. J gave up 5 bases and V 6 bases, and 5 bases lay outside the gene matches. This CDR3 is 13 amino acids long. Looked up from germline, CDR1 is MDHEN and CDR2 is SYDVKM. CDR3: CASRRTGLETQYF. CDR3 bases: TGTGCCAGCAGAAGGACAGGGCTGGAGACCCAGTACTTC.

This clone was detected a few times. The rearrangement joins TRBV6-6 to TRBJ1-1; tentative D call: TRBD1 (6 bases). The CDR3 loop spans 12 amino acids. The germline gives CDR1 MNHNY, CDR2 SVGAGI (reference sequence). Trimming took off 6 bases at V and 6 bases at J, with 11 bases between the two ends. The CDR3 bases are TGTGCCAGCAGCCCGGGGGGCCCTGAAGCTTTCTTT. Translation gives CASSPGGPEAFF.